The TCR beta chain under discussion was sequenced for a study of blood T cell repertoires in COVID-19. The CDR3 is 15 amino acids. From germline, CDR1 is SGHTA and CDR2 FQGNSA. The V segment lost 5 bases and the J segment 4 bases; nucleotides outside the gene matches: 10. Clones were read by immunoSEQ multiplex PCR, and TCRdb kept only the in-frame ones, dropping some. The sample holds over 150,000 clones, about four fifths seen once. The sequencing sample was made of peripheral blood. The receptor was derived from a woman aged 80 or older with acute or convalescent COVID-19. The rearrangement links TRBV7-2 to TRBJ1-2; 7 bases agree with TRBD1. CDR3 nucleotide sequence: TGTGCCAGCAGCCCGATCGACAGGGAACCCTATGGCTACACCTTC. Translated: CASSPIDREPYGYTF.